This T cell receptor (beta chain) was recovered during a study of human T cells and chemical hapten exposure. MiXCR, run by TCRdb on the RACE reads, gives a single entry per CDR3 protein. The top ten hold 1.5% to 2% of the sample, which has 80,000 to 95,000 distinct CDR3 sequences, 11% seen once. Time point here: patch test 2, 6 weeks after DPC sensitization. Described treatment: therapeutic diphenylcyclopropenone sensitization with weekly scalp DPC. CDR1 is SGHAT, CDR2 FQNNGV, per germline. The length of the CDR3 is 16 residues. The V and J ends lost 5 bases and 0 bases respectively, with 13 bases between them.

This sample comprised whole blood, obtained in connection with sensitization to the hapten diphenylcyclopropenone (DPC). V usage is TRBV11-2 and J usage is TRBJ2-2, with D perhaps TRBD1 or TRBD2 (5 bases each). The origin of this receptor is a man younger than 30 with alopecia areata. Some clones in this sample may be carry-over from other donors' samples. In nucleotides, the CDR3 is TGTGCCAGCAGCCTACGGACGGGACCGAACACCGGGGAGCTGTTTTTT. Translating it yields CASSLRTGPNTGELFF.